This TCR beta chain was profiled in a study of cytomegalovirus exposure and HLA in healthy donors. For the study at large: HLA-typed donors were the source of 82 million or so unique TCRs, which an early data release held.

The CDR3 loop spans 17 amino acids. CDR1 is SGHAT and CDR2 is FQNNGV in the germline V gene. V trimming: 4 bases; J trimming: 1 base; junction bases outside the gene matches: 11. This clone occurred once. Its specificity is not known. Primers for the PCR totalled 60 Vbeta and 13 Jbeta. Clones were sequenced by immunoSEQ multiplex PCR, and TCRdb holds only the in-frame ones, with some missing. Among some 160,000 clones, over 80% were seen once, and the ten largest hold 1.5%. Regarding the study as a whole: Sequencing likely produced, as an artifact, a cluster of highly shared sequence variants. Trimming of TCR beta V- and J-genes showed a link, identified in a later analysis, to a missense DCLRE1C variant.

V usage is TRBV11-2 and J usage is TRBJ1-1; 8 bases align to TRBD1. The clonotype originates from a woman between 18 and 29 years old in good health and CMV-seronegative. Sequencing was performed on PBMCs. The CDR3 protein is CASSSASDRGGNTEAFF. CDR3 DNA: TGTGCCAGCAGCTCAGCTTCCGACAGGGGAGGGAACACTGAAGCTTTCTTT.